The sequence of this TCR beta chain was determined in a study of CD8+CD57+ T cells in acquired aplastic anemia. Study background: Sorted CD4+ and CD8+ cells yielded DNA averaging around 3.2 ug.

Patients chosen for sequencing had CD8+CD57+ cells that had expanded, as shown by flow cytometry. Each of the patients presented with severe acquired aplastic anemia. Patients were treatment-naive when blood was sampled. Genomic DNA, the template, was used for profiling of the TCR beta VDJ and CDR3. TCRdb used MiXCR to reprocess the reads, holding one entry per CDR3 protein. The sample holds about 160,000 distinct CDR3 sequences, 45% to 55% seen once. Study conclusions and caveats: Common to patients and controls were around 30 CD8+ CDR3 sequences.

CDR1 is SGHKS and CDR2 is YYEKEE in the germline V gene (reference sequence). The CDR3 totals 16 residues. The V segment lost 0 bases and the J segment 10 bases; nucleotides outside the gene matches: 8. This clonotype was counted ten times or more. Its target is not known. This receptor was identified in a human donor with aplastic anemia. Sequenced: sorted CD4+, CD8+, or CD8+CD57+ T cells (not recorded which) from PBMCs. The V call is TRBV5-5, the J call TRBJ1-6, with 9 bases lining up with TRBD1. The CDR3 loop is CASSLVGDRVDSPLHF. The DNA of the CDR3 is TGTGCCAGCAGCTTGGTTGGGGACAGGGTGGACTCACCCCTCCACTTT.